What follows is one TCR beta chain and its context. Its target is unknown. CDR3 length: 15 residues. Germline assignment: CDR1 SGDLS and CDR2 YYNGEE. V lost 0 bases and J lost 4, with 13 bases in between. Libraries were made from TCR beta cDNA, and they carried unique molecular identifiers. TCRdb redid the calling of the PCR reads with MiXCR, one entry per CDR3 protein. The sample lists roughly 400,000 distinct CDR3 sequences; 39% were seen once. This sample is drawn from a study of post-analysis software for immune sequencing data. General study results and limits: Five or six TRBV segments appeared more often in patients than in controls, and TRBV5-6, TRBV5-1 and TRBV20-1 were among these.

This chain uses TRBV9 with TRBJ1-2; D might be TRBD1 (6 bases). The sequence was collected from a girl under 10 years old with multiple sclerosis. The sequencing sample was made of blood. The CDR3 sequence: CASSVEGGTFYGYTF. The CDR3 nucleotides are TGTGCCAGCAGCGTAGAGGGAGGGACATTCTATGGCTACACCTTC.